Below are 31 T cell receptor beta chains sequenced from a single sample in a study of blood T cells in healthy people across ages. PCR was performed a second time for about 7 to 12 cycles using a sample-barcoded 5' primer and a J-beta primer mix. TCRdb re-analysed the 5' RACE reads in MiXCR, keeping a single row per CDR3 protein. The top ten hold about a fifth of the sample, which has hundreds of thousands of distinct CDR3 sequences, roughly 44% seen once. Input material: blood. These receptors were collected from a man in his sixties in good health.

CDR3 residues: CSARAADRQETQYF. DNA for the CDR3: TGCAGTGCTAGAGCAGCGGACCGCCAAGAGACCCAGTACTTC. The chain recombines TRBV20-1 with TRBJ2-5; weak D call: TRBD2 (5 bases). The CDR3 spans 14 residues. CDR1 and CDR2 from the germline V gene are DFQATT and SNEGSKA (reference sequence). V shed 1 base and J shed 1 base, with 10 bases lying between them.

This clonotype has just one count. J is TRBJ2-7 and V is TRBV7-3; D is perhaps TRBD1 (5 bases). The germline gives CDR1 SGHTA, CDR2 FQGTGA. The CDR3 consists of 13 residues. V was cut by 4 bases and J by 5 bases, with 12 bases left in between. The CDR3 protein is CASSSGPRDEQYF. DNA of the CDR3: TGTGCCAGCAGCTCAGGGCCGAGAGACGAGCAGTACTTC.

This sequence joins TRBV6-1 and TRBJ1-1; D not certain. Trimming took 7 bases from V and 1 from J, leaving 16 bases between them. The CDR3 totals 15 residues. CDR1 MNHNS and CDR2 SASEGT come from the germline V gene. CDR3 residues: CASTPGVGWNTEAFF. CDR3 in DNA: TGTGCCAGCACCCCCGGTGTGGGGTGGAACACTGAAGCTTTCTTT.

This chain connects TRBV5-6 to TRBJ2-3, with D tentatively TRBD2 (5 bases). The germline V and J ends were trimmed by 3 bases and 3 bases, with 8 bases remaining between them. The CDR3 runs to 13 residues. Germline loops: CDR1 SGHDT, CDR2 YYEEEE. CDR3 nucleotide sequence: TGTGCCAGCAGCTGCGGGTTGACAGATACGCAGTATTTT. Amino acids: CASSCGLTDTQYF.

In its sample, this clonotype was seen many times. This sequence joins TRBV10-3 and TRBJ2-7; the match to TRBD1 covers 9 bases. V shed 8 bases, J shed 5 bases, and the junction held 4 bases outside the gene matches. Germline V gene sequence: CDR1 ENHRY, CDR2 SYGVKD. This CDR3 spans 12 amino acids. The chain's CDR3 is CAIGDRDHEQYF. CDR3 in DNA: TGTGCCATCGGGGACAGGGATCACGAGCAGTACTTC.

This chain joins TRBV7-9 and TRBJ2-6; the match to TRBD1 covers 10 bases. This CDR3 comprises 17 residues. J lost 2 bases, V lost 8 bases, and 9 bases had no gene match. Germline V CDR1 and CDR2: SEHNR, FQNEAQ (reference sequence). Here the CDR3 DNA reads TGTGCCAGCGATCCGGGACAGGGGAACACTGGGGCCAACGTCCTGACTTTC. Translation gives CASDPGQGNTGANVLTF.

The V and J genes are TRBV30 and TRBJ1-2; D unclear. This CDR3 is 13 amino acids long. Germline CDR1 is GTSNPN and CDR2 is SVGIG (reference sequence). V lost 1 base to trimming and J lost 0 bases, with 6 bases between them. The CDR3 spells CAWSGQTNYGYTF. The CDR3 coding sequence is TGTGCCTGGAGTGGGCAGACTAACTATGGCTACACCTTC. The variable domain in full, completed from reference TRBV30 and TRBJ1-2, reads SQTIHQWPATLVQPVGSPLSLECTVEGTSNPNLYWYRQAAGRGLQLLFYSVGIGQISSEVPQNLSASRPQDRQFILSSKKLLLSDSGFYLCAWSGQTNYGYTFGSGTRLTVV.

The chain has TRBV11-2 and TRBJ2-1; 10 bases align to TRBD1. V dropped 4 bases and J dropped 4; count of bases not matched to a gene: 10. The CDR3 spans 17 residues. CDR1 is SGHAT and CDR2 is FQNNGV in the germline V gene. As DNA, the CDR3 is TGTGCCAGCAGCTCAGTCGGGGGACAGGGGACGTACAATGAGCAGTTCTTC. As protein: CASSSVGGQGTYNEQFF.

The chain uses TRBV27 and TRBJ1-2; 8 bases map to TRBD1. CDR3 length equals 16 residues. Germline assignment: CDR1 MNHEY and CDR2 SMNVEV (reference sequence). With 6 bases clipped from V and 2 bases from J, the junction kept 11 bases outside the gene matches. The CDR3 DNA reads TGTGCCAGCAGCCCCCGAATGACAGGGGCCAACTATGGCTACACCTTC. Amino acid sequence: CASSPRMTGANYGYTF.

In its sample, this clonotype was seen many times. V gene TRBV27 combines with J gene TRBJ1-4; 10 nucleotides match TRBD1. This CDR3 has 14 residues. CDR1 and CDR2 (germline): MNHEY, SMNVEV (reference sequence). Losses at the gene ends were 7 bases for V and 8 bases for J; bases not matched to a gene: 7. The CDR3 sequence: CASKPGQGREKLFF. In nucleotides, the CDR3 is TGTGCCAGCAAGCCGGGACAGGGGCGAGAAAAACTGTTTTTT.

J is TRBJ1-1 and V is TRBV29-1; D is unclear. Germline values: CDR1 SQVTM, CDR2 ANQGSEA. This CDR3 is 13 amino acids long. Trimming took off 3 bases at V and 2 bases at J, with 10 bases between the two ends. The CDR3 DNA sequence: TGCAGCGTTGAGGGCAGTTTCAACACTGAAGCTTTCTTT. Protein: CSVEGSFNTEAFF.

This clonotype has a handful of counts. The chain joins TRBV4-1 to TRBJ2-5, with a tentative D call TRBD2 (6 bases). The CDR3 sequence is 16 residues long. Germline CDR1 MGHRA, CDR2 YSYEKL. Trimming stripped 0 bases from V and 5 bases from J, with 16 bases between. CDR3 region: CASSQDQRAGGETQYF. The DNA of the CDR3 is TGCGCCAGCAGCCAAGATCAGCGGGCAGGCGGGGAGACCCAGTACTTC.

The CDR3: CASSRGGRSYEQYF. In DNA form, the CDR3 reads TGCGCCAGCAGCCGCGGGGGTCGCTCCTACGAGCAGTACTTC. V gene TRBV4-1 combines with J gene TRBJ2-7; 7 nucleotides align to TRBD2. The germline V gene has CDR1 MGHRA and CDR2 YSYEKL. The CDR3 is made up of 14 amino acids. Trimming at V came to 4 bases and at J to 0 bases, leaving 3 bases not matched to a gene.

This chain joins TRBV7-2 and TRBJ1-1; perhaps TRBD1 as D (5 bases). The germline V gene encodes CDR1 SGHTA and CDR2 FQGNSA. The CDR3 is 14 amino acids. V was clipped by 5 bases and J by 5 bases, with 15 bases between them. The CDR3 loop reads CASSRTSGWTEAFF. In DNA form, the CDR3 reads TGTGCCAGCAGCCGCACCTCAGGGTGGACTGAAGCTTTCTTT. Combining the CDR3 with reference TRBV7-2 and TRBJ1-1 gives the whole variable domain GAGVSQSPSNKVTEKGKDVELRCDPISGHTALYWYRQSLGQGLEFLIYFQGNSAPDKSGLPSDRFSAERTGGSVSTLTIQRTQQEDSAVYLCASSRTSGWTEAFFGQGTRLTVV.

The CDR3 nucleotides are TGTGCCAGCAGCTTAACTGGGGACAGGGACTTAAAACTGTTTTTT. Residues: CASSLTGDRDLKLFF. The V gene is TRBV7-3, the J gene TRBJ1-4, with TRBD1 matching over 9 bases. The CDR3 totals 15 residues. Germline CDR1 SGHTA, CDR2 FQGTGA. V was pared by 0 bases and J by 10 bases, with 6 bases of the junction left unmatched.

The CDR3 nucleotides read TGTGCCAGCAGCCTCGTAGGAGGGACAGGGGGGAGCGAAAAACTGTTTTTT. This gives the protein CASSLVGGTGGSEKLFF. The V gene is TRBV5-6, the J gene TRBJ1-4; TRBD1 aligns across 11 bases. This CDR3 contains 17 residues. Trimming cost V 4 bases and J 8 bases; bases outside gene matches: 13. Germline CDR1 reads SGHDT; CDR2 reads YYEEEE.

The J gene is TRBJ2-3, the V gene TRBV7-8, with 8 positions matching TRBD1. Germline V gene data show CDR1 as SGHVS and CDR2 as FQNEAQ. The ends lost 0 bases at V and 2 bases at J; junction bases unmatched: 7. The CDR3 loop spans 17 amino acids. The CDR3 sequence: CASSLAPDRDYTDTQYF. DNA of the CDR3: TGTGCCAGCAGCTTAGCGCCGGACAGGGATTACACAGATACGCAGTATTTT.

The V gene is TRBV29-1, the J gene TRBJ2-7, with D perhaps matching TRBD1 (6 bases). Trimming left V 6 bases short and J 6 bases short, with 15 bases between. This CDR3 is built from 12 residues. Per germline, CDR1 SQVTM and CDR2 ANQGSEA. The CDR3 DNA follows: TGCAGCGTAGAGAAGACAGGATCCGAGCAGTACTTC. Translated, it gives CSVEKTGSEQYF.

In this sample, this clonotype turned up many times. The chain combines TRBV7-2 with TRBJ2-4, with D uncertain. The CDR3 loop spans 15 amino acids. Looked up from germline, CDR1 is SGHTA and CDR2 is FQGNSA. V was trimmed by 1 base and J by 2 bases, leaving 9 bases between them. The CDR3 DNA reads as TGTGCCAGCAGCTTAGTGGCTAGTACCAAAAACATTCAGTACTTC. Protein sequence: CASSLVASTKNIQYF. Full variable domain (outside the CDR3, taken from reference TRBV7-2 and TRBJ2-4): GAGVSQSPSNKVTEKGKDVELRCDPISGHTALYWYRQSLGQGLEFLIYFQGNSAPDKSGLPSDRFSAERTGGSVSTLTIQRTQQEDSAVYLCASSLVASTKNIQYFGAGTRLSVL.

The genes are TRBV20-1 and TRBJ2-7, with D perhaps assigned TRBD1 or TRBD2 (7 bases each). The J call is doubtful: the DNA matches TRBJ2-5 better. Germline CDR1 reads DFQATT; CDR2 reads SNEGSKA (reference sequence). This CDR3 comprises 13 residues. As DNA, the CDR3 is TGCAGTGCTAGGTCAGGGGGGGAGAAGACCCAGTACTTC. Its protein product is CSARSGGEKTQYF.

J is TRBJ2-4 and V is TRBV12-3 or TRBV12-4; possibly TRBD1 for D (6 bases). The J call may be wrong; the DNA end is better matched by TRBJ2-5. The CDR3 loop spans 14 amino acids. The CDR3 coding sequence is TGTGCCAGCAGTCCCCAGGGGACCGAAGAGACCCAGTACTTC. It is translated as CASSPQGTEETQYF.

The chain's CDR3 is CASGSGSTNEKLFF. In DNA form, the CDR3 reads TGCGCCAGTGGTTCCGGCAGCACTAATGAAAAACTGTTTTTT. J is TRBJ1-4 and V is TRBV5-1, with unresolved D. Germline V gene lookup returns CDR1 SGHRS and CDR2 YFSETQ. CDR3 length equals 14 residues. Trimming removed 8 bases from V and 2 bases from J, with 13 bases in between.

The sample holds a few counts of this clonotype. This chain connects TRBV6-2 or TRBV6-3 to TRBJ2-6; TRBD2 might be the D (6 bases). Germline V gives CDR1 MNHEY, CDR2 SVGEGT. V gave up 2 bases and J gave up 1 base, with 6 bases separating them. This CDR3 has 15 amino acids. In DNA form, the CDR3 reads TGTGCCAGCAGTTACGCGGGGTCTGGGGCCAACGTCCTGACTTTC. Its translation is CASSYAGSGANVLTF.

V and J are TRBV20-1 and TRBJ2-3; 8 nucleotides line up with TRBD2. The CDR3 runs 14 residues. CDR1 and CDR2 from the germline V gene are DFQATT and SNEGSKA (reference sequence). J was trimmed by 5 bases and V by 4 bases; bases with no gene match: 8. CDR3 residues: CSATPAGVQDTQYF. CDR3 coding DNA: TGCAGTGCTACGCCAGCGGGGGTACAAGATACGCAGTATTTT.

This chain connects TRBV9 to TRBJ1-2; D may be TRBD1 (5 bases). V was shortened by 4 bases and J by 4 bases, with 11 bases between the two germline ends. This CDR3 has 13 residues. The germline V gene encodes CDR1 SGDLS and CDR2 YYNGEE. This CDR3 reads CASSTGRRYGYTF. The CDR3 bases are TGTGCCAGCAGCACGGGACGGCGCTATGGCTACACCTTC.

The chain couples TRBV6-2 or TRBV6-3 to TRBJ2-7; 10 nucleotides agree with TRBD2. After removal of 6 bases from V and 9 bases from J, the junction contained 8 bases not matched to a gene. Germline-derived CDR1 and CDR2 are MNHEY and SVGEGT. This CDR3 comprises 13 residues. The chain's CDR3 is CASSTGTSAPQYF. The CDR3, as DNA: TGTGCCAGCAGCACCGGGACTAGCGCGCCGCAGTACTTC.

The chain joins TRBV20-1 to TRBJ2-1; 10 nucleotides line up with TRBD2. After removal of 6 bases from V and 2 bases from J, the junction contained 4 bases not matched to a gene. The CDR3 length is 14 residues. Looked up from germline, CDR1 is DFQATT and CDR2 is SNEGSKA (reference sequence). The CDR3 sequence is CSAVLAGTYNEQFF. The CDR3 DNA is TGCAGTGCCGTACTAGCGGGGACCTACAATGAGCAGTTCTTC.

This clonotype was detected once. The genes are TRBV15 and TRBJ2-2; D call uncertain. There are 12 residues in the CDR3. Trimming cost V 5 bases and J 5 bases, with 6 bases left between them. Germline CDR1 reads LNHNV; CDR2 reads YYDKDF (reference sequence). CDR3: CATSPPTGELFF. Written as DNA, the CDR3 is TGTGCCACCAGCCCCCCAACCGGGGAGCTGTTTTTT.

The CDR3 nucleotides read TGTGCCAGCAGTTCCGACAGGGCTGTGATGTACTTC. Translation: CASSSDRAVMYF. This chain connects TRBV11-2 to TRBJ2-5; TRBD1 matches at 7 bases. Looked up from germline, CDR1 is SGHAT and CDR2 is FQNNGV. V was clipped by 6 bases and J by 13 bases; unmatched bases: 11. The CDR3 totals 12 residues.

V is TRBV20-1 and J is TRBJ2-5, with 9 bases identical to TRBD2. The ends lost 4 bases at V and 5 bases at J; junction bases unmatched: 5. This CDR3 contains 13 residues. In germline, CDR1 is DFQATT, CDR2 SNEGSKA (reference sequence). Written as DNA, the CDR3 is TGCAGTGCTAAGCTAGCGGGATTGGAGACCCAGTACTTC. Translation: CSAKLAGLETQYF.

This clonotype was seen only a few times. The chain employs TRBV20-1 and TRBJ1-4; D unclear. Between the trimmed V and J ends, which lost 6 bases and 8 bases, there was a span of 10 bases. The CDR3 runs to 11 residues. The germline V gene encodes CDR1 DFQATT and CDR2 SNEGSKA (reference sequence). CDR3 nucleotides: TGCAGTGCGGGCTTAGGGGAAAAACTGTTTTTT. Translated: CSAGLGEKLFF.